The clone carrying this T cell receptor beta chain came up many times. This sample stems from a study of identical twins. TCRdb analysed the 5' RACE reads with MiXCR anew, one entry per CDR3 protein. The repertoire includes roughly 690,000 distinct CDR3 sequences, approximately 6% of them detected once, and roughly 1.8% sits in the top ten. Trimming took 6 bases from V and 1 from J; bases not matched to a gene: 11. The CDR3 length is 17 residues. The germline V gene encodes CDR1 DFQATT and CDR2 SNEGSKA (reference sequence). This rearrangement joins TRBV20-1 to TRBJ2-1, with TRBD2 identical over 11 bases. Input material: naive T cells sorted from blood. The sequence came from a man younger than 35 in good health. DNA of the CDR3: TGCAGTGCGAAAACGATAGCGGGAGGGGATTCCTACAATGAGCAGTTCTTC. Residues: CSAKTIAGGDSYNEQFF.